This TCR beta chain is from a study of blood T cells in healthy people across ages. Whole-study findings and limits: TCR beta diversity per million T cells fell roughly linearly with age. Naive CD4+ cells and diversity were both higher in long-lived donors than in aged donors.

A remark on this clonotype: Antigen unknown.

Primers used in a second PCR of roughly 6 to 11 cycles were a sample-barcoded 5' primer and a J-beta primer mix. Every molecule of cDNA carried a tag from a template-switch adaptor with 12 random nucleotides. Via MiXCR, TCRdb re-called the 5' RACE reads, giving one row per CDR3 protein. The sample gives nearly 800,000 distinct CDR3 sequences, approximately 60% of which show up once; 25% to 30% is in the top ten. The CDR3 loop spans 17 amino acids. CDR1 is SGDLS, CDR2 YYNGEE, per germline. The ends lost 4 bases at V and 6 bases at J; junction bases unmatched: 15. This clonotype was sampled from a man aged 35 to 55 in good health. Sequencing was performed on blood. The chain recombines TRBV9 with TRBJ2-3; the match to TRBD2 covers 9 bases. The CDR3 reads CASSPPGASGISDTQYF. The DNA for the CDR3 is TGTGCCAGCAGCCCCCCAGGAGCTAGCGGGATAAGTGATACGCAGTATTTT.